Listed below are T cell receptor beta chains from one sample, sequenced in a study of blood T cell repertoires in COVID-19. TCRdb's table, derived via immunoSEQ multiplex PCR, lists solely in-frame clones and lacks some. This sample has roughly 50,000 clones, with about 90% found just once. The sample was peripheral blood. These receptors were obtained from a human donor with active COVID-19. The donor label of this sample is uncertain. The CDR3 runs from the conserved cysteine through the conserved F or W. The D gene is left open where the match is weak. Clone sizes are given selectively: once, few, many, or a class where the clone is expanded.

>-|-|TRBV29-1|TRBJ1-3
CSVITGSGNTIYF
TGCAGCGTTATAACAGGGTCTGGAAACACCATATATTTT
>-|-|TRBV7-9|TRBJ1-2
CASSLGQDGYGYTF
TGTGCCAGCAGCTTAGGGCAGGATGGCTATGGCTACACCTTC
>few|-|TRBV7-8|TRBJ1-5
CASSARTDLGPQHF
TGTGCCAGCAGCGCACGGACAGACCTGGGTCCCCAGCATTTT
>-|TRBD2|TRBV7-8|TRBJ2-1
CASSLAPGRSGSEQFF
TGTGCCAGCAGCTTAGCCCCCGGACGTAGCGGGAGTGAGCAGTTCTTC
>-|TRBD1|TRBV6-5|TRBJ2-2
CATGGQGPNGELFF
TGTGCCACCGGGGGACAGGGGCCCAACGGGGAGCTGTTTTTT
>once|-|TRBV20-1|TRBJ1-1
CSALNHDEAFF
TGCAGTGCACTCAACCACGATGAAGCTTTCTTT
>-|-|TRBV6-1|TRBJ2-7
CASSDSIYEQYF
TGTGCCAGCAGTGACAGTATCTACGAGCAGTACTTC
>-|-|TRBV4-1|TRBJ2-3
CASSQAGSDTQYF
TGCGCCAGCAGCCAAGCCGGGTCAGATACGCAGTATTTT
>-|-|TRBV7-6|TRBJ1-6
CASSRTDVSSYNSPLHF
TGTGCCAGCAGTCGGACAGACGTTAGCTCCTATAATTCACCCCTCCACTTT
>-|-|TRBV7-8|TRBJ1-1
CASILIEATHTEAFF
TGTGCCAGCATCCTTATCGAAGCTACTCACACTGAAGCTTTCTTT
>-|TRBD1|TRBV5-6|TRBJ2-3
CASSLTGASTDTQYF
TGTGCCAGCAGCTTGACAGGGGCTAGCACAGATACGCAGTATTTT
>-|-|TRBV5-1|TRBJ2-1
CASSLGQRSSYNEQFF
TGCGCCAGCAGCCTTGGGCAGAGAAGCTCCTACAATGAGCAGTTCTTC
>few|-|TRBV27|TRBJ2-7
CASSPRGSYEQYF
TGTGCCAGCAGCCCTCGGGGGTCCTACGAGCAGTACTTC
>once|-|TRBV18|TRBJ1-5
CASSNKAYQPQHF
TGTGCCAGCTCAAACAAAGCGTATCAGCCCCAGCATTTT
>-|TRBD1|TRBV19|TRBJ2-7
CASRPGQGKNEQYF
TGTGCCAGTAGGCCGGGACAGGGTAAGAACGAGCAGTACTTC
>-|-|TRBV6-5|TRBJ1-3
CASKQGVSGNTIYF
TGTGCCAGCAAACAGGGAGTATCTGGAAACACCATATATTTT
>-|TRBD1|TRBV18|TRBJ1-1
CASSHLSGQGDTEAFF
TGTGCCAGCTCTCATCTATCGGGACAGGGGGACACTGAAGCTTTCTTT
>-|-|TRBV21-1|TRBJ2-3
CASSQAGSKRGGLTDTQYF
TGTGCCAGCAGTCAAGCCGGGTCTAAGCGGGGGGGCCTAACAGATACGCAGTATTTT
>-|-|TRBV7-2|TRBJ2-4
CASSSWDTQYF
TGTGCCAGCAGCTCATGGGACACCCAGTACTTC
>-|-|TRBV6-5|TRBJ1-2
CASRERVESFYGYTF
TGTGCCAGCCGGGAAAGGGTCGAATCCTTCTATGGCTACACCTTC
>-|-|TRBV7-2|TRBJ2-5
CASSANQLNAETQYF
TGTGCCAGCAGCGCGAACCAACTCAACGCGGAGACCCAGTACTTC
>medium-sized|TRBD1|TRBV6-2/TRBV6-3|TRBJ2-3
CASSSPPGQGTDTQYF
TGTGCCAGCAGTTCCCCCCCGGGACAGGGCACAGATACGCAGTATTTT
>few|-|TRBV7-2|TRBJ1-2
CASSLGGGQGGYTF
TGTGCCAGCAGCTTAGGGGGGGGTCAGGGTGGCTACACCTTC
>-|TRBD2|TRBV4-2|TRBJ2-7
CASSQDETSGGYYEQYF
TGTGCCAGCAGCCAAGACGAGACTAGCGGGGGGTACTACGAGCAGTACTTC
>-|-|TRBV4-1|TRBJ2-1
CASSQVRDRLLSNEQFF
TGCGCCAGCAGCCAAGTTCGTGACAGGCTCTTGAGCAATGAGCAGTTCTTC
>few|-|TRBV27|TRBJ1-1
CASSKQGSPEAFF
TGTGCCAGCAGCAAACAGGGTAGCCCCGAAGCTTTCTTT
>-|TRBD1|TRBV7-9|TRBJ2-5
CASSLPVPIGTGKETQYF
TGTGCCAGCAGCTTACCTGTACCGATAGGGACAGGGAAAGAGACCCAGTACTTC
>-|TRBD1|TRBV7-2|TRBJ1-1
CASSVNRGANTEAFF
TGTGCCAGCAGCGTAAACAGGGGGGCGAACACTGAAGCTTTCTTT
>-|TRBD2|TRBV5-6|TRBJ2-3
CASSLGRGVGDTQYF
TGTGCCAGCAGCTTGGGACGGGGGGTAGGAGATACGCAGTATTTT
>-|-|TRBV18|TRBJ1-2
CASSPTPPYGYTF
TGTGCCAGCTCACCCACACCGCCCTATGGCTACACCTTC
>-|-|TRBV28|TRBJ2-7
CASSLISTAKSYEQYF
TGTGCCAGCAGTTTGATCTCGACAGCTAAGTCCTACGAGCAGTACTTC
>-|-|TRBV7-2|TRBJ2-7
CASSLALDYEQYF
TGTGCCAGCAGCTTAGCGCTGGACTACGAGCAGTACTTC
>few|TRBD2|TRBV9|TRBJ2-2
CASSRGTSLNTGELFF
TGTGCCAGCAGCCGAGGGACTAGCCTAAACACCGGGGAGCTGTTTTTT
>-|-|TRBV12-3/TRBV12-4|TRBJ1-2
CASSAGLYGYTF
TGTGCCAGCAGTGCGGGACTCTATGGCTACACCTTC
>-|-|TRBV29-1|TRBJ2-1
CSALQSSSYNEQFF
TGCAGCGCCCTCCAATCCAGCTCCTACAATGAGCAGTTCTTC
>-|TRBD2|TRBV19|TRBJ2-7
CASSIRTSSYEQYF
TGTGCCAGTAGTATCCGGACTAGTTCCTACGAGCAGTACTTC
>-|TRBD2|TRBV23-1|TRBJ2-1
CASRIRTSGGACDEQFF
TGCGCCAGCAGAATACGGACTAGCGGGGGGGCCTGCGATGAGCAGTTCTTC
>-|-|TRBV6-5|TRBJ2-5
CASRVAGGSETQYF
TGTGCCAGCAGGGTGGCTGGGGGGTCAGAGACCCAGTACTTC
>-|TRBD1|TRBV7-2|TRBJ2-2
CASSPGTGNTGELFF
TGTGCCAGCAGCCCTGGGACAGGGAACACCGGGGAGCTGTTTTTT
>-|-|TRBV5-1|TRBJ1-1
CASKTMVENTEAFF
TGCGCCAGCAAAACGATGGTAGAGAACACTGAAGCTTTCTTT
>many|-|TRBV6-2/TRBV6-3|TRBJ1-6
CASSADSPNSPLHF
TGTGCCAGCAGTGCCGACAGTCCTAATTCACCCCTCCACTTT
>-|-|TRBV27|TRBJ1-2
CASSLSGAPGYTF
TGTGCCAGCAGTTTATCAGGGGCCCCTGGCTACACCTTC